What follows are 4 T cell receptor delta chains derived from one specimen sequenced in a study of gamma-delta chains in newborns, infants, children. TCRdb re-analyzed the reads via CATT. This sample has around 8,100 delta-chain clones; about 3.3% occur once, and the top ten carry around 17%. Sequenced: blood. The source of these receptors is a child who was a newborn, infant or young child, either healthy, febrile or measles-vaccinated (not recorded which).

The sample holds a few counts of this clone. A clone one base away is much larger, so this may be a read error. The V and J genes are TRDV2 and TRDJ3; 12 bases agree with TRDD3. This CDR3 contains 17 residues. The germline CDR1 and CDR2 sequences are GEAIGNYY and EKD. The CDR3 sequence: CARDTGGYPWDTRQMFF. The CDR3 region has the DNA TGTGCCCGTGACACTGGGGGATACCCCTGGGACACCCGACAGATGTTTTTC.

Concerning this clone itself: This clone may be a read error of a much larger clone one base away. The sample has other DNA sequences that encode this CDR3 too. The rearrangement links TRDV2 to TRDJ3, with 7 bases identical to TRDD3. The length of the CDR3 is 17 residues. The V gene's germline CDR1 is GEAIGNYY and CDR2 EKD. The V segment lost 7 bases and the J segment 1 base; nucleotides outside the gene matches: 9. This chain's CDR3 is CACFPLGSSWDTRQMFF. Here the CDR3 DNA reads TGTGCCTGCTTCCCACTGGGGAGTTCCTGGGACACCCGACAGATGTTTTTC.

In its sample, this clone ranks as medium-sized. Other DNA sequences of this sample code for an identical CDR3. The CDR3 loop is CACDLLGDTYTDKLIF. The CDR3 bases are TGTGCCTGTGACTTACTGGGGGATACGTACACCGATAAACTCATCTTT. The genes are TRDV2 and TRDJ1, with 13 bases fitting TRDD3. From germline, CDR1 is GEAIGNYY and CDR2 EKD. The CDR3 totals 16 residues. With 3 bases clipped from V and 0 bases from J, the junction kept 3 bases outside the gene matches.

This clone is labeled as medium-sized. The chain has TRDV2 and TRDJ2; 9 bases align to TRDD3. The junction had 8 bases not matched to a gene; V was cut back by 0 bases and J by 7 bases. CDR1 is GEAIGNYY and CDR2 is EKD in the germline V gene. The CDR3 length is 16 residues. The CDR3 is CACDTVGDRDIAQLFF. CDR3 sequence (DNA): TGTGCCTGTGACACCGTGGGGGATAGAGACATAGCACAACTCTTCTTT.